A single sample is the source of the 15 T cell receptor beta chains below, sequenced in a study of beta chain features in type 1 diabetes. Reverse transcribing all isolated RNA meant expressed TCRB transcripts were sequenced. Produced via immunoSEQ multiplex PCR; TCRdb's table is partial and in-frame only. The sample records 150,000 or so clones, about a tenth being singletons. Sequencing input: central memory CD4+ T cells from blood. The receptors originated from a man between 18 and 29 years old in good health.

The chain links TRBV18 to TRBJ2-7; 11 bases are shared with TRBD1. The CDR3 is 15 residues long. Germline CDR1 and CDR2: KGHSH and LQKENI. The trim removed 3 bases at V and 4 bases at J, leaving 5 bases unmatched. The CDR3 region is CASSPAGQGVYEQYF. In nucleotides, the CDR3 is TGTGCCAGCTCACCTGCGGGACAGGGGGTTTACGAGCAGTACTTC. The whole variable domain, remainder taken from reference TRBV18 and TRBJ2-7, is NAGVMQNPRHLVRRRGQEARLRCSPMKGHSHVYWYRQLPEEGLKFMVYLQKENIIDESGMPKERFSAEFPKEGPSILRIQQVVRGDSAAYFCASSPAGQGVYEQYFGPGTRLTVT.

The chain has TRBV4-3 and TRBJ2-1; 8 nucleotides align to TRBD1. Germline values: CDR1 LGHNA, CDR2 YSLEER. J was trimmed by 0 bases and V by 0 bases; bases with no gene match: 4. The CDR3 is 17 residues long. The CDR3 spells CASSQDGQGGSYNEQFF. The CDR3 DNA is TGCGCCAGCAGCCAAGACGGACAGGGCGGCTCCTACAATGAGCAGTTCTTC.

This clone has a handful of counts. This sequence joins TRBV5-1 and TRBJ2-1; D is possibly TRBD2 (5 bases). This CDR3 is 15 amino acids long. Trimming removed 0 bases from V and 0 bases from J, with 7 bases in between. CDR1 is SGHRS, CDR2 YFSETQ, per germline. CDR3 sequence: CASSLEGSSYNEQFF. CDR3 nucleotides: TGCGCCAGCAGCTTGGAAGGGAGCTCCTACAATGAGCAGTTCTTC. The whole variable domain, filled in from reference TRBV5-1 and TRBJ2-1, reads KAGVTQTPRYLIKTRGQQVTLSCSPISGHRSVSWYQQTPGQGLQFLFEYFSETQRNKGNFPGRFSGRQFSNSRSEMNVSTLELGDSALYLCASSLEGSSYNEQFFGPGTRLTVL.

This clone was recorded a few times. The genes are TRBV9 and TRBJ2-7, with 7 bases aligning to TRBD2. Germline-derived CDR1 and CDR2 are SGDLS and YYNGEE. CDR3 length equals 14 residues. The trim removed 0 bases at V and 3 bases at J, leaving 3 bases unmatched. The CDR3 loop reads CASSVDGGGYEQYF. CDR3 bases: TGTGCCAGCAGCGTAGATGGGGGGGGCTACGAGCAGTACTTC.

The gene calls are TRBV6-5 and TRBJ1-5; 9 bases map to TRBD1. The CDR3 loop spans 15 amino acids. Germline V gene lookup returns CDR1 MNHEY and CDR2 SVGAGI. Germline trimming cut 5 bases from V and 3 bases from J; bases unmatched to any gene: 5. CDR3 DNA sequence: TGTGCCAGCAGTCCGGGGACAGGGCCCAATCAGCCCCAGCATTTT. This translates into CASSPGTGPNQPQHF.

This rearrangement joins TRBV19 to TRBJ1-2; 7 bases align to TRBD1. This CDR3 has 13 amino acids. Germline V lookup: CDR1 LNHDA, CDR2 SQIVND (reference sequence). With V trimmed by 6 bases and J by 4 bases, 5 bases remained unmatched. In DNA form, the CDR3 reads TGTGCCAGTAGCCTGACAGGGCCCTATGGCTACACCTTC. Translating gives CASSLTGPYGYTF.

The chain carries TRBV30 and TRBJ2-1; perhaps TRBD2 as D (5 bases). Germline CDR1 is GTSNPN and CDR2 is SVGIG (reference sequence). Trimming took off 1 base at V and 0 bases at J, with 16 bases between the two ends. CDR3 size: 17 residues. The CDR3 DNA is TGTGCCTGGAGTGGGAGGCAGTGGAGGTTCTCCTACAATGAGCAGTTCTTC. It encodes CAWSGRQWRFSYNEQFF.

The CDR3: CASSLAYIGNNEQFF. CDR3 bases: TGTGCCAGCAGCTTAGCGTATATCGGGAACAATGAGCAGTTCTTC. V usage is TRBV7-2 and J usage is TRBJ2-1; a possible D gene is TRBD2 (5 bases). Germline V gene sequence: CDR1 SGHTA, CDR2 FQGNSA. The CDR3 sequence is 15 residues long. Deletions cut 0 bases from V and 5 bases from J, with 11 bases between.

The chain carries TRBV9 and TRBJ1-1; 10 positions match TRBD1. The CDR3 is 16 residues long. Germline V lookup: CDR1 SGDLS, CDR2 YYNGEE. Trimming took 3 bases from V and 1 from J; bases not matched to a gene: 6. CDR3 coding DNA: TGTGCCAGCAGCGGGGGGACAGGGGCCGCGAACACTGAAGCTTTCTTT. It is translated as CASSGGTGAANTEAFF.

This clone has a handful of counts. The chain joins TRBV7-6 to TRBJ2-7; D perhaps matches TRBD2 (6 bases). This CDR3 is built from 13 residues. CDR1 and CDR2 (germline): SGHVS, FNYEAQ. V was cut by 5 bases and J by 2 bases, with 10 bases left in between. Here the CDR3 DNA reads TGTGCCAGCAGCGGGGGGTCGACCTACGAGCAGTACTTC. It translates to CASSGGSTYEQYF.

V usage is TRBV13 and J usage is TRBJ1-3; D not resolved. Germline assignment: CDR1 PRHDT and CDR2 FYEKMQ (reference sequence). The CDR3 spans 13 residues. V was trimmed by 6 bases and J by 2 bases, leaving 8 bases between them. The CDR3 sequence is CASSRATGNTIYF. CDR3 nucleotide sequence: TGTGCCAGCAGTAGAGCTACTGGAAACACCATATATTTT.

This clone was observed a handful of times. The chain couples TRBV10-3 to TRBJ2-2; no definite D call. The CDR3 consists of 13 residues. CDR1 and CDR2 (germline): ENHRY, SYGVKD. Trimming cost V 3 bases and J 6 bases, with 8 bases left between them. CDR3 nucleotide sequence: TGTGCCATCAGTGATCGGGTTCCCGGGGAGCTGTTTTTT. This codes for CAISDRVPGELFF.

The CDR3 coding sequence is TGTGCCAGCAGTCTATCCTCGGGGTATGGCTACACCTTC. It codes for CASSLSSGYGYTF. The rearrangement joins TRBV6-4 to TRBJ1-2; no clear D gene. The CDR3 runs 13 residues. Between the trimmed V and J ends, which lost 5 bases and 5 bases, there was a span of 12 bases. The germline V gene encodes CDR1 MRHNA and CDR2 SNTAGT.

This clone came up a few times. The chain links TRBV6-1 to TRBJ2-2; TRBD2 agrees at 8 bases. This CDR3 has 14 residues. Germline trimming cut 6 bases from V and 3 bases from J; bases unmatched to any gene: 3. CDR1 and CDR2 from the germline V gene are MNHNS and SASEGT. In DNA, the CDR3 is TGTGCCAGCAGCCCGGGGGGGTACACCGGGGAGCTGTTTTTT. Amino acids: CASSPGGYTGELFF.

There are a few counts of this clone. The rearrangement uses TRBV5-1 and TRBJ2-2; no reliable D call. CDR1 SGHRS and CDR2 YFSETQ come from the germline V gene. The CDR3 covers 16 residues. V was clipped by 4 bases and J by 7 bases, with 20 bases between them. CDR3 nucleotides: TGCGCCAGCAGCGCTAGTACCCCTCCCGTTGGCGGGGAGCTGTTTTTT. Its translation is CASSASTPPVGGELFF.